A single sample is the source of the 16 T cell receptor beta chains below, sequenced in a study of blood T cells in healthy people across ages. For the second PCR, which ran for about 6 to 12 cycles, a sample-barcoded 5' primer and a J-beta primer mix were used. MiXCR was run by TCRdb on the 5' RACE reads, yielding one entry per CDR3 protein. This table has roughly 680,000 distinct CDR3 sequences, approximately 52% appearing once. Sequencing input: blood. These receptors all stem from an elderly woman in good health.

This clonotype was seen repeatedly, ten times or more. The V call is TRBV27, the J call TRBJ2-1, with no clear D. The V gene lost 2 bases and the J gene lost 8 bases, with 10 bases spanning the gap. This CDR3 has 13 amino acids. Germline values: CDR1 MNHEY, CDR2 SMNVEV (reference sequence). CDR3 amino acids: CASSLKVRDEQFF. Here the CDR3 DNA reads TGTGCCAGCAGTTTAAAGGTCCGAGATGAGCAGTTCTTC.

This clonotype was seen repeatedly, ten times or more. The rearrangement joins TRBV7-9 to TRBJ2-7; D is undetermined. CDR3 size: 16 residues. The V gene's germline CDR1 is SEHNR and CDR2 FQNEAQ (reference sequence). Trimming left V 5 bases short and J 7 bases short, with 24 bases between. The CDR3 bases are TGTGCCAGCAGCCGAGAACCTGGGCTCCGGGCCTTAGAGCAGTACTTC. It specifies CASSREPGLRALEQYF.

This chain connects TRBV3-1 to TRBJ1-5; D is unclear. This CDR3 comprises 13 residues. Germline assignment: CDR1 LGHDT and CDR2 YNNKEL (reference sequence). V shed 4 bases and J shed 0 bases, with 4 bases lying between them. The CDR3 loop is CASSRNSNQPQHF. For the CDR3, the DNA is TGTGCCAGCAGCCGGAATAGCAATCAGCCCCAGCATTTT.

This clonotype was picked up many times. This chain joins TRBV7-9 and TRBJ2-7, with 9 nucleotides matching TRBD2. Trimming took 5 bases from V and 1 from J; bases not matched to a gene: 9. Germline loops: CDR1 SEHNR, CDR2 FQNEAQ (reference sequence). This CDR3 contains 16 residues. The CDR3, as DNA: TGTGCCAGCAGCCCCCAGAGTCTAGCGGGGTCCTACGAGCAGTACTTC. This translates into CASSPQSLAGSYEQYF.

V usage is TRBV12-3 or TRBV12-4 and J usage is TRBJ2-7; 7 bases are shared with TRBD1. TRBJ2-5 matches the DNA end more closely, so the J call is doubtful. The CDR3 is 15 residues long. CDR3 bases: TGTGCCAGCAGCCGACACGAGACAGGGAAAGAGACCCAGTACTTC. Translated, it gives CASSRHETGKETQYF.

The V and J genes are TRBV11-3 and TRBJ2-3, with 10 bases matching TRBD2. J lost 4 bases, V lost 1 base, and 11 bases had no gene match. Germline V gene lookup returns CDR1 SGHNT and CDR2 YENEEA. This CDR3 has 18 amino acids. The CDR3 sequence: CASSLAGLAGVRADTQYF. The CDR3 DNA is TGTGCCAGCAGCTTAGCGGGCCTAGCGGGAGTAAGGGCAGATACGCAGTATTTT.

This clonotype was counted ten times or more. The chain carries TRBV5-1 and TRBJ2-3, with D uncertain. The V end lost 3 bases, the J end lost 4 bases, and 15 bases lay between the germline ends. Germline CDR1 is SGHRS and CDR2 is YFSETQ. The CDR3 covers 15 residues. CDR3 protein: CASSSSAQAPDTQYF. In DNA form, the CDR3 reads TGCGCCAGCAGCTCCTCGGCGCAGGCGCCAGATACGCAGTATTTT.

The chain combines TRBV12-3 or TRBV12-4 with TRBJ2-2, with D possibly matching TRBD2 (7 bases). Deletions cut 10 bases from V and 4 bases from J, with 16 bases between. The CDR3 consists of 14 residues. The CDR3 protein is CATKGGGGTGELFF. The CDR3 coding sequence is TGTGCCACCAAGGGGGGCGGGGGCACCGGGGAGCTGTTTTTT.

With respect to this clonotype: This could be a read error, since a much larger clone is one nucleotide away. The rearrangement links TRBV12-3 or TRBV12-4 to TRBJ2-1, with TRBD2 matching over 9 bases. V shed 3 bases and J 10 bases; nucleotides not matched to a gene: 7. This CDR3 has 14 residues. Written as DNA, the CDR3 is TGTGCCAGCAGTTTTAGTAGCGGGGGCTACGAGCAGTTCTTC. Protein sequence: CASSFSSGGYEQFF.

This clonotype has only a few counts. A single base separates this from a much larger clone, so it may be a read error. The CDR3 DNA reads as TGCAGTGCTAGGGTGACAGGGTCCAATGAGCAGTACTTC. Its protein is CSARVTGSNEQYF. This rearrangement joins TRBV20-1 to TRBJ2-5, with 7 bases lining up with TRBD1. Per the germline V gene, CDR1 is DFQATT and CDR2 is SNEGSKA (reference sequence). The ends lost 3 bases at V and 11 bases at J; junction bases unmatched: 12. The CDR3 has 13 amino acids.

This clonotype was counted ten times or more. The J gene is TRBJ2-5, the V gene TRBV29-1; D could derive from TRBD1 or TRBD2 (5 bases each). CDR3 length: 16 residues. The germline V gene has CDR1 SQVTM and CDR2 ANQGSEA. V lost 4 bases to trimming and J lost 11 bases, with 29 bases between them. The CDR3 bases are TGCAGCGTTGCCCCCCGGCTGGGGAGCGACTTTGGGGGACAGTACTTC. Encoded protein: CSVAPRLGSDFGGQYF.

This clonotype was seen a single time. This may come from a read error, since a much larger clone is one base off. J is TRBJ1-5 and V is TRBV10-3; TRBD1 is a possible D gene (5 bases). Germline lookup yields CDR1 ENHRY and CDR2 SYGVKD. Trimming left V 10 bases short and J 7 bases short, with 17 bases between. This CDR3 has 13 residues. CDR3 nucleotides: TGTGCCAGCAGGGAAGGGTTAGGACAGCCCCAGCATTTT. Protein sequence: CASREGLGQPQHF.

This clonotype was seen only a few times. The J gene is TRBJ1-4, the V gene TRBV15, with TRBD1 matching over 7 bases. The V gene's germline CDR1 is LNHNV and CDR2 YYDKDF (reference sequence). The CDR3 has 13 residues. With V trimmed by 8 bases and J by 10 bases, 10 bases remained unmatched. CDR3 sequence reads: CATGGQASLKLFF. The CDR3 DNA sequence: TGTGCCACCGGAGGACAGGCTTCGCTAAAACTGTTTTTT.

The chain recombines TRBV9 with TRBJ2-2; maybe TRBD1 (6 bases). The V end was cut by 3 bases, the J end by 5 bases, with 11 bases between. Germline CDR1 and CDR2: SGDLS and YYNGEE. The CDR3 is 14 residues long. For the CDR3, the DNA is TGTGCCAGCAGCGCCGTACAGGGAACCGGGGAGCTGTTTTTT. It specifies CASSAVQGTGELFF. Complete variable domain (other parts from reference TRBV9 and TRBJ2-2): DSGVTQTPKHLITATGQRVTLRCSPRSGDLSVYWYQQSLDQGLQFLIQYYNGEERAKGNILERFSAQQFPDLHSELNLSSLELGDSALYFCASSAVQGTGELFFGEGSRLTVL.

V gene TRBV7-2 combines with J gene TRBJ2-2; 12 nucleotides match TRBD2. The CDR3 contains 16 residues. The V gene's germline CDR1 is SGHTA and CDR2 FQGNSA. V was clipped by 0 bases and J by 13 bases; unmatched bases: 9. CDR3 residues: CASSLASSSGGALLFF. Here the CDR3 DNA reads TGTGCCAGCAGCTTAGCATCGTCTAGCGGGGGGGCCTTGCTGTTTTTT.

This clonotype was recorded at least ten times. V and J are TRBV7-8 and TRBJ1-2; 8 bases agree with TRBD1. There are 15 residues in the CDR3. V was clipped by 2 bases and J by 5 bases; unmatched bases: 7. Germline V gene sequence: CDR1 SGHVS, CDR2 FQNEAQ. The CDR3, as DNA: TGTGCCAGCAGCTTAATCGGGGACAGGCGTTATGGCTACACCTTC. Protein sequence: CASSLIGDRRYGYTF.